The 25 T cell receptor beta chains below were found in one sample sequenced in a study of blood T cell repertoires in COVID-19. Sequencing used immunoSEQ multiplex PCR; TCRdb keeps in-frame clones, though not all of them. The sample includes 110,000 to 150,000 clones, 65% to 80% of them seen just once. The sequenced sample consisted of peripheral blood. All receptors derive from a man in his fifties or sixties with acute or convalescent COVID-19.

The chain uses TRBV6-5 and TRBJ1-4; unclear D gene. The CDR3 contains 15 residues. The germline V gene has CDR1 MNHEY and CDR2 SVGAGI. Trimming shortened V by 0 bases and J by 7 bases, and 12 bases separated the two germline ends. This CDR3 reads CASSYSSGYGEKLFF. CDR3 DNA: TGTGCCAGCAGTTACTCATCGGGGTACGGTGAAAAACTGTTTTTT.

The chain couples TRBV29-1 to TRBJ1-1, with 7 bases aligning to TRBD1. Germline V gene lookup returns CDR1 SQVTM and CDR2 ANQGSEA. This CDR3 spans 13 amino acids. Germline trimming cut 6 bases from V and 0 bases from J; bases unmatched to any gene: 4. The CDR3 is CSVGQIMNTEAFF. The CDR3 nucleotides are TGCAGCGTGGGACAGATTATGAACACTGAAGCTTTCTTT.

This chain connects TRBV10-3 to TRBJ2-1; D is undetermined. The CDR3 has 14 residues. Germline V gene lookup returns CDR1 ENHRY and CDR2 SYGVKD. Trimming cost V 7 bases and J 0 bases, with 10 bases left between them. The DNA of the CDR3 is TGTGCCATCAAGGCGGATAGCTCCTACAATGAGCAGTTCTTC. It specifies CAIKADSSYNEQFF.

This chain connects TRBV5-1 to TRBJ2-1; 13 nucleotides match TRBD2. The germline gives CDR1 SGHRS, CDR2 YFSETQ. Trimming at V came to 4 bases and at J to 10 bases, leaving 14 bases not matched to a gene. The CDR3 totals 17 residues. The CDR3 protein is CASSKSTGPGLAGEQFF. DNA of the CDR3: TGCGCCAGCAGCAAATCGACAGGGCCGGGACTAGCGGGGGAGCAGTTCTTC.

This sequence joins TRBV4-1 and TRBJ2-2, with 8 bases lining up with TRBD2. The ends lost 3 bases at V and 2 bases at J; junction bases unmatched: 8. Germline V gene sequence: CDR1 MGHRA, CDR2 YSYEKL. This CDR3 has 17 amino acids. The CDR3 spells CASSHRLAGPNTGELFF. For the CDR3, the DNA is TGCGCCAGCAGCCATCGCCTAGCGGGCCCCAACACCGGGGAGCTGTTTTTT.

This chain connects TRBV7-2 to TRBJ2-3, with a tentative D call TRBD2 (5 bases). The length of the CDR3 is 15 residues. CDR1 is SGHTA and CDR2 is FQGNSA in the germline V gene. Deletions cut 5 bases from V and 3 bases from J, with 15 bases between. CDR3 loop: CASSPALLGTDTQYF. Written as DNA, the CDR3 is TGTGCCAGCAGCCCCGCCCTACTAGGGACAGATACGCAGTATTTT. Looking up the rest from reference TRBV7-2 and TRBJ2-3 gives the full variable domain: GAGVSQSPSNKVTEKGKDVELRCDPISGHTALYWYRQSLGQGLEFLIYFQGNSAPDKSGLPSDRFSAERTGGSVSTLTIQRTQQEDSAVYLCASSPALLGTDTQYFGPGTRLTVL.

The CDR3, as DNA: TGTGCCACCAGTGGGCATAGCCCCGGGGAGCTGTTTTTT. It encodes CATSGHSPGELFF. The rearrangement links TRBV24-1 to TRBJ2-2; D is uncertain. Per germline, CDR1 KGHDR and CDR2 SFDVKD. The CDR3 is 13 residues long. V lost 5 bases to trimming and J lost 6 bases, with 9 bases between them.

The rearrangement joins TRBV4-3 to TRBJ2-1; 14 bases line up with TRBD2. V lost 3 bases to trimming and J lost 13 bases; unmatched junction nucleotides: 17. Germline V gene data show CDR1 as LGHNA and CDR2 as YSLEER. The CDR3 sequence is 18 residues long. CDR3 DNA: TGCGCCAGCAGCCACGGGACTAGCGGGAGTTTTTCATCTGGGAATCAGTTCTTC. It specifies CASSHGTSGSFSSGNQFF.

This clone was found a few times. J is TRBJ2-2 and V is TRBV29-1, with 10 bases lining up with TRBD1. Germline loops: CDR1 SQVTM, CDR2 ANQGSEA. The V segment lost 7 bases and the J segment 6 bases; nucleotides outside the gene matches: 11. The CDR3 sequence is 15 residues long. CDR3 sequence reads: CSAPEGTGDAGELFF. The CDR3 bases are TGCAGCGCCCCCGAGGGGACAGGGGACGCCGGGGAGCTGTTTTTT.

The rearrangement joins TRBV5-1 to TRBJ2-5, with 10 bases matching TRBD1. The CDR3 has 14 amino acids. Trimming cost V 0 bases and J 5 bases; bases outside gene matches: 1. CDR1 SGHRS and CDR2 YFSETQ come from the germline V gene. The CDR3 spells CASSLGDRGETQYF. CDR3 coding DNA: TGCGCCAGCAGCTTGGGGGACAGGGGTGAGACCCAGTACTTC. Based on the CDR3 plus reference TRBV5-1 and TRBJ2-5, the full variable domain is KAGVTQTPRYLIKTRGQQVTLSCSPISGHRSVSWYQQTPGQGLQFLFEYFSETQRNKGNFPGRFSGRQFSNSRSEMNVSTLELGDSALYLCASSLGDRGETQYFGPGTRLLVL.

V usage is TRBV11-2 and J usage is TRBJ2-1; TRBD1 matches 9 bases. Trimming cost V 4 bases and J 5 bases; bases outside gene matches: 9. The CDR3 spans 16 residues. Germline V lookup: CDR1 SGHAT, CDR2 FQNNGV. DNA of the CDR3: TGTGCCAGCAGCTCCCCCCCGGGACAGGGTAACAATGAGCAGTTCTTC. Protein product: CASSSPPGQGNNEQFF.

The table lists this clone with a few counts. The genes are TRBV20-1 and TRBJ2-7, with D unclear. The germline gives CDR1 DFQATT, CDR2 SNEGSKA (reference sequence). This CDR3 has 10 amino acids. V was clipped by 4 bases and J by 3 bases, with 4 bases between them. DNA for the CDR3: TGCAGTGCTAATAGCTACGAGCAGTACTTC. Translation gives CSANSYEQYF.

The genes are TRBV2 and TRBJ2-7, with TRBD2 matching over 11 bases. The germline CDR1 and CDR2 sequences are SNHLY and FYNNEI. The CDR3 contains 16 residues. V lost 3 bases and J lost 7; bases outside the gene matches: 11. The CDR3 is CASSESSGRTSREQYF. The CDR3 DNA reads TGTGCCAGCAGTGAGTCTAGCGGGAGGACTTCGAGGGAGCAGTACTTC.

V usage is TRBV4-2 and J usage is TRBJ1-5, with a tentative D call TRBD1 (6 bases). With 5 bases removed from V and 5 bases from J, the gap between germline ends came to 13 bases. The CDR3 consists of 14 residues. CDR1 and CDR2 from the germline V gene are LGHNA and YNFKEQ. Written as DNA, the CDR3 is TGTGCCAGCAGCGAAGCAGGGGACGATCAGCCCCAGCATTTT. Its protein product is CASSEAGDDQPQHF.

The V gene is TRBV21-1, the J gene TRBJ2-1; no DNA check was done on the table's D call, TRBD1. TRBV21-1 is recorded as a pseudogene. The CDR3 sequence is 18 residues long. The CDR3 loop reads CASSKDFSRQGPPNEQFF. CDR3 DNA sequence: TGTGCCAGCAGCAAAGATTTCAGCCGACAGGGGCCCCCGAATGAGCAGTTCTTC.

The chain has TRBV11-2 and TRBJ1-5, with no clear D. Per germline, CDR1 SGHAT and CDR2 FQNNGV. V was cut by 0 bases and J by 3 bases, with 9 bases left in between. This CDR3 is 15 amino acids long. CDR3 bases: TGTGCCAGCAGCTTAGATGGGCACTCCAATCAGCCCCAGCATTTT. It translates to CASSLDGHSNQPQHF.

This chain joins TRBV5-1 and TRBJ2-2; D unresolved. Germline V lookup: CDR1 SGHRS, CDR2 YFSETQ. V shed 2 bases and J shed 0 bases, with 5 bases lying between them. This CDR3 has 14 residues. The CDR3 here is CASSLLTNTGELFF. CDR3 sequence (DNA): TGCGCCAGCAGCTTACTCACGAACACCGGGGAGCTGTTTTTT.

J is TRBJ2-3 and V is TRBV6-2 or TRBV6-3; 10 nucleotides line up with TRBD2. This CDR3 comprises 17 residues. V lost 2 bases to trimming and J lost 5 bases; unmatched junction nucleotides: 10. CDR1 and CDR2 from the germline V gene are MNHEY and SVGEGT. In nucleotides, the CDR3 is TGTGCCAGCAGTTACGAAGCGGGAGGGCCCGACGAAGATACGCAGTATTTT. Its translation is CASSYEAGGPDEDTQYF.

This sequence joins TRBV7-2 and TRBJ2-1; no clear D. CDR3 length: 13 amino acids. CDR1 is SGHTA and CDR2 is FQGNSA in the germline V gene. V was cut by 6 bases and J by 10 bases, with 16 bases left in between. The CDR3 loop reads CASRPPVAAEQFF. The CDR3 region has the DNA TGTGCCAGCAGACCACCCGTAGCTGCCGAGCAGTTCTTC.

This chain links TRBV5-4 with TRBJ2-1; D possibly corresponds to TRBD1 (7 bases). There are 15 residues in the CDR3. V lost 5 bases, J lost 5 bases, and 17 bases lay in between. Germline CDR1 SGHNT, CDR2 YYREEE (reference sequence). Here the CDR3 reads CASSPEGQLNNEQFF. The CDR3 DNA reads TGTGCCAGCAGTCCGGAGGGACAGCTAAACAATGAGCAGTTCTTC.

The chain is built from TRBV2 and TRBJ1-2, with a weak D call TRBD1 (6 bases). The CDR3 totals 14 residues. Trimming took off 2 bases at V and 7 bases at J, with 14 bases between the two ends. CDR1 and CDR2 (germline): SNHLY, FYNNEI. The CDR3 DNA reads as TGTGCCAGCAGTGAACAGGACAGAATGTCTGGCTACACCTTC. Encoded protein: CASSEQDRMSGYTF.

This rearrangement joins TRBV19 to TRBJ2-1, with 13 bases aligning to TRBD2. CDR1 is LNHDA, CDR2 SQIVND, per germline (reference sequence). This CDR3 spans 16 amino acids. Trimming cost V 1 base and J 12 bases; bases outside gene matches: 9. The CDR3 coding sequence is TGTGCCAGTAGTATAGGAGGGGTAGGACTAGCGGGAGCGCAGTTCTTC. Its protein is CASSIGGVGLAGAQFF.

In DNA form, the CDR3 reads TGTGCCAGCAGTACTCAAGGGGTCCAGCCCCAGCATTTT. Its translation is CASSTQGVQPQHF. V gene TRBV6-5 combines with J gene TRBJ1-5, with D possibly matching TRBD1 (5 bases). The V and J ends lost 5 bases and 7 bases respectively, with 12 bases between them. The CDR3 covers 13 residues. CDR1 and CDR2 from the germline V gene are MNHEY and SVGAGI.

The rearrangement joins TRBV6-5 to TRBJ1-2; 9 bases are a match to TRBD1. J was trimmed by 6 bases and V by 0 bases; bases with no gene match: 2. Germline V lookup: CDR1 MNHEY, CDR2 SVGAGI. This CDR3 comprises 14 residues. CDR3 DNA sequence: TGTGCCAGCAGTTACTCACAGGGGGCGGATGGCTACACCTTC. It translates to CASSYSQGADGYTF.

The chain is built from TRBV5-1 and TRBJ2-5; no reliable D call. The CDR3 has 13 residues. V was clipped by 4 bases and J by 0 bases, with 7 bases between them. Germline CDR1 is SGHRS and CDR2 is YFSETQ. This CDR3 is CASSLEYQETQYF. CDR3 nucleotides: TGCGCCAGCAGCCTTGAGTACCAAGAGACCCAGTACTTC.